The text below deals with one TCR beta chain. The antigen is undetermined. The data stem from a study of T cells in Graves' hyperthyroidism and ophthalmopathy. Study results and limitations: Most thyroid-expanded clonotypes above 0.001 were also found in blood.

TCR beta CDR3 regions were amplified from RNA. Primed by the HTBI set, a first-round RT-PCR was run on the TCR CDR3. Each CDR3 protein is one row after TCRdb ran MiXCR on the multiplex PCR reads. Of some 760,000 distinct CDR3 sequences in the sample, about 15% were seen once. Trimming pared 2 bases from V and 1 base from J, leaving 11 bases between. The germline CDR1 and CDR2 sequences are LNHDA and SQIVND (reference sequence). The CDR3 has 16 amino acids. The chain links TRBV19 to TRBJ2-2; D uncertain. The source is a young woman with Graves' hyperthyroidism. Sequenced sample: blood. The CDR3 DNA is TGTGCCAGTAGTATATTGGGGAACGGGAACACCGGGGAGCTGTTTTTT. Protein sequence: CASSILGNGNTGELFF. The variable domain in full, with the rest retrieved from reference TRBV19 and TRBJ2-2, is DGGITQSPKYLFRKEGQNVTLSCEQNLNHDAMYWYRQDPGQGLRLIYYSQIVNDFQKGDIAEGYSVSREKKESFPLTVTSAQKNPTAFYLCASSILGNGNTGELFFGEGSRLTVL.